The 20 T cell receptor beta chains given below trace back to one sample, sequenced in a study of vaccination and CD4 T cells after COVID-19 (dated by TCRdb to between 2021 and 2024). These receptors have no identified antigens. The sample's treatment or condition label, decoded: approximately 10-day PBMC culture with coronavirus spike peptide pools or control peptides (ViraFEST assay). Receptors were amplified or captured by PCR. TCRdb lists the instrument as Illumina iSeq 100. At the Johns Hopkins FTIC core, DNA from the cultured CD4+ T cells underwent TCR sequencing with the Oncomine TCR Beta short-read assay. Clones were called with MiXCR by TCRdb after fastp trimmed the public reads at Q25, and only in-frame beta chains were retained. All rows with the same CDR3 protein become a single entry with the most common DNA and genes. Here the sample has 4,500 to 5,000 distinct CDR3 sequences; about 77% occur a single time. The leading ten clones occupy almost 50% of the sample.

Sequences were obtained from CD4+ T cells from blood, cultured in vitro. The receptors here all came from a human donor who had recovered from COVID-19.

The sample holds a few counts of this clonotype. The germline gene is not matched at one end of the junction; a read error may be the cause. The genes are TRBV7-7 and TRBJ1-1; perhaps TRBD1 as D (5 bases). The CDR3 has 13 residues. The germline V gene has CDR1 SSHAT and CDR2 FNYEAQ (reference sequence). CDR3 region: CASSQQAGTEAFF. CDR3 sequence (DNA): TGTGCTAGCAGCCAACAGGCCGGGACTGAAGCTTTCTTT.

For this clonotype: One end of the junction does not line up with germline, which may come from a read error. J is TRBJ2-7 and V is TRBV15, with D tentatively TRBD2 (5 bases). The germline CDR1 and CDR2 sequences are LNHNV and YYDKDF (reference sequence). There are 17 residues in the CDR3. DNA for the CDR3: TGTACCACCAGCAGAGGTTTTATGGACTTCCCAAAACACGAGCAGTACTTC. This codes for CTTSRGFMDFPKHEQYF.

This rearrangement joins TRBV20-1 to TRBJ2-2; the match to TRBD1 covers 9 bases. Germline CDR1 and CDR2: DFQATT and SNEGSKA (reference sequence). This CDR3 region has 15 residues. V lost 0 bases, J lost 6 bases, and 5 bases stayed unmatched. CDR3 loop: CSARDWRQGAGELFF. CDR3 bases: TGCAGTGCTAGAGATTGGAGACAGGGGGCCGGGGAGCTGTTTTTT.

This clonotype has only one observation. The CDR3 sequence is CSATGGNYGYTF. The CDR3 region has the DNA TGCAGTGCTACCGGAGGTAACTATGGCTACACCTTC. The chain links TRBV20-1 to TRBJ1-2; D is ambiguous. Germline values: CDR1 DFQATT, CDR2 SNEGSKA (reference sequence). Deletions cut 4 bases from V and 1 base from J, with 7 bases between. This CDR3 has 12 amino acids.

The chain uses TRBV5-6 and TRBJ1-3; D call uncertain. V was cut by 2 bases and J by 0 bases, with 9 bases left in between. CDR3 size: 15 residues. Germline values: CDR1 SGHDT, CDR2 YYEEEE. The CDR3 region has the DNA TGTGCCAGCAGCTTACTTACACCCTCTGGAAACACCATATATTTT. Residues: CASSLLTPSGNTIYF.

The chain has TRBV29-1 and TRBJ1-1; TRBD1 matches at 8 bases. V lost 6 bases, J lost 0 bases, and 6 bases stayed unmatched. CDR1 and CDR2 (germline): SQVTM, ANQGSEA. This CDR3 is 14 amino acids long. CDR3 protein: CSVAGGPMNTEAFF. The DNA of the CDR3 is TGCAGCGTCGCAGGGGGCCCCATGAACACTGAAGCTTTCTTT.

This chain connects TRBV2 to TRBJ1-2; D is perhaps TRBD1 (6 bases). The germline gives CDR1 SNHLY, CDR2 FYNNEI. CDR3 length equals 14 residues. Trimming pared 8 bases from V and 4 bases from J, leaving 17 bases between. CDR3 residues: CASGGRRGGYGYTF. The CDR3 DNA follows: TGTGCCAGCGGCGGTCGTCGAGGGGGCTATGGCTACACCTTC.

The DNA of the CDR3 is TGTGCCACCAGCATGGGACTAGGTACCTCCGACACCGGGGAGCTGTTTTTT. This gives the protein CATSMGLGTSDTGELFF. This chain joins TRBV15 and TRBJ2-2; 8 nucleotides agree with TRBD2. V was clipped by 4 bases and J by 3 bases; unmatched bases: 10. This CDR3 has 17 residues. Germline CDR1 is LNHNV and CDR2 is YYDKDF (reference sequence).

CDR3 protein: CASSDSGQGADEQFF. DNA of the CDR3: TGTGCCAGCAGTGACTCGGGTCAGGGGGCTGATGAGCAGTTCTTC. The chain employs TRBV6-4 and TRBJ2-1; 8 bases line up with TRBD1. The V gene's germline CDR1 is MRHNA and CDR2 SNTAGT. Trimming removed 0 bases from V and 8 bases from J; junction bases left unmatched: 6. CDR3 length: 15 amino acids.

The chain carries TRBV7-6 and TRBJ1-2, with TRBD1 as a possible D gene (5 bases). Germline V CDR1 and CDR2: SGHVS, FNYEAQ. This CDR3 has 15 amino acids. Trimming shortened V by 9 bases and J by 4 bases, and 21 bases separated the two germline ends. The CDR3 reads CARRGPGRIFYGYTF. The CDR3 coding sequence is TGTGCCAGGCGTGGACCGGGACGGATCTTCTATGGCTACACCTTC.

This clonotype counts as medium-sized (0.01 to 0.1%). This chain joins TRBV7-2 and TRBJ2-5; possibly TRBD2 for D (5 bases). Trimming cost V 1 base and J 7 bases, with 10 bases left between them. The CDR3 is made up of 13 amino acids. Germline CDR1 is SGHTA and CDR2 is FQGNSA. The DNA of the CDR3 is TGTGCCAGCAGCTTAGTGTACCGGGGGACCCAGTACTTC. Encoded protein: CASSLVYRGTQYF.

This clonotype was recorded once. The V call is TRBV6-1, the J call TRBJ1-2; D ambiguous. Germline V gives CDR1 MNHNS, CDR2 SASEGT. V was trimmed by 6 bases and J by 2 bases, leaving 4 bases between them. This CDR3 spans 11 amino acids. The CDR3 spells CASRENYGYTF. In nucleotides, the CDR3 is TGTGCCAGCAGGGAAAACTATGGCTACACCTTC.

The chain combines TRBV20-1 with TRBJ1-2, with 7 nucleotides matching TRBD1. The germline V gene has CDR1 DFQATT and CDR2 SNEGSKA (reference sequence). V shed 3 bases and J 0 bases; nucleotides not matched to a gene: 1. This CDR3 region has 13 residues. The CDR3 bases are TGCAGTGCTAGTCAGGGGGCTAACTATGGCTACACCTTC. Translating it yields CSASQGANYGYTF.

The rearrangement links TRBV7-8 to TRBJ2-1, with 9 bases that match TRBD2. In germline, CDR1 is SGHVS, CDR2 FQNEAQ. CDR3 length equals 15 residues. V shed 1 base, J shed 12 bases, and the junction held 10 bases outside the gene matches. Written as DNA, the CDR3 is TGTGCCAGCAGCTTAGACGGCGGGAGGGCCTTGAGGCAGTTCTTC. This translates into CASSLDGGRALRQFF.

The V and J genes are TRBV5-1 and TRBJ1-2, with D maybe TRBD1 (5 bases). V lost 4 bases, J lost 3 bases, and 19 bases lay in between. Germline CDR1 reads SGHRS; CDR2 reads YFSETQ. The CDR3 loop spans 16 amino acids. The CDR3 sequence is CASSARAGRVDYGYTF. CDR3 nucleotides: TGCGCCAGCAGCGCGCGGGCTGGCAGGGTCGACTATGGCTACACCTTC. The full variable domain, in which reference TRBV5-1 and TRBJ1-2 provide the parts outside the CDR3, is KAGVTQTPRYLIKTRGQQVTLSCSPISGHRSVSWYQQTPGQGLQFLFEYFSETQRNKGNFPGRFSGRQFSNSRSEMNVSTLELGDSALYLCASSARAGRVDYGYTFGSGTRLTVV.

The CDR3: CASRSGQGSGYTF. The CDR3 region has the DNA TGTGCCAGCAGATCCGGACAGGGGAGCGGCTACACCTTC. The rearrangement joins TRBV6-2 or TRBV6-3 to TRBJ1-2, with 9 positions matching TRBD1. The junction had 7 bases not matched to a gene; V was cut back by 6 bases and J by 8 bases. Germline CDR1 MNHEY, CDR2 SVGEGT. CDR3 size: 13 residues.

This sequence joins TRBV6-1 and TRBJ2-3; possibly TRBD1 for D (5 bases). Germline CDR1 reads MNHNS; CDR2 reads SASEGT. The germline V and J ends were trimmed by 8 bases and 2 bases, with 8 bases remaining between them. The CDR3 is 12 residues long. CDR3 in DNA: TGTGCCAGCGAAGGGGACACAGATACGCAGTATTTT. This gives the protein CASEGDTDTQYF.

This clonotype showed up just once. The chain employs TRBV6-5 and TRBJ2-1; 7 bases agree with TRBD2. V dropped 0 bases and J dropped 7; count of bases not matched to a gene: 6. The CDR3 has 15 residues. Germline V gene data show CDR1 as MNHEY and CDR2 as SVGAGI. CDR3 loop: CASSYSSGGGNEQFF. Here the CDR3 DNA reads TGTGCCAGCAGTTACTCTTCGGGGGGAGGAAATGAGCAGTTCTTC.

This clonotype has just a few counts. This CDR3 reads CSAHSILDGPQHF. CDR3 DNA: TGCAGTGCCCACTCTATCCTGGATGGGCCCCAGCATTTT. The chain joins TRBV20-1 to TRBJ1-5; D not resolved. With 6 bases removed from V and 9 bases from J, the gap between germline ends came to 18 bases. CDR1 is DFQATT, CDR2 SNEGSKA, per germline (reference sequence). This CDR3 is 13 amino acids long.

In this sample, this clonotype turned up once. Germline is not matched at one junction end, which may reflect a read error. The CDR3 nucleotides read TGTGCCAGCAGTCAAGCAGACACGTACTATGGCTACACCTTC. Residues: CASSQADTYYGYTF. The chain carries TRBV2 and TRBJ1-2; D gene uncertain. Germline loops: CDR1 SNHLY, CDR2 FYNNEI. The CDR3 extends over 14 amino acids.